The rows below give T cell receptor beta chains drawn from one sample of a study of identical twins. From the 5' RACE reads, TCRdb called clonotypes with MiXCR, one entry per CDR3 protein. The table has around 690,000 distinct CDR3 sequences, 21% seen once. This sample also appeared in a second study, on T cells expressing NK-cell markers.

The sample comprised PBMCs. Receptors were obtained from a woman aged 18-35 years in good health. The CDR3 runs from the conserved cysteine through the conserved F or W. A D gene is named only where the DNA matches it firmly.

CDR3 length | J gene | D gene | V gene | CDR3 protein
15 | TRBJ2-2 | - | TRBV7-2 | CASSLVGGGPGELFF
12 | TRBJ2-1 | - | TRBV20-1 | CSARRDSGEQFF
14 | TRBJ2-7 | - | TRBV6-2/TRBV6-3 | CASRGQTRISEQYF
17 | TRBJ1-6 | TRBD1 | TRBV19 | CASSTGQGRRDNSPLHF
13 | TRBJ1-2 | - | TRBV3-1 | CASSQVGLEGYTF
15 | TRBJ2-3 | - | TRBV7-8 | CASSLLGVWSDTQYF
17 | TRBJ2-1 | TRBD2 | TRBV5-1 | CASSLGASGPPRDEQFF
16 | TRBJ2-1 | - | TRBV9 | CASSSPGGGATNEQFF
16 | TRBJ2-7 | - | TRBV11-2 | CASTLGLAQVSYEQYF
14 | TRBJ2-7 | TRBD1 | TRBV27 | CASRGQGGPYEQYF
14 | TRBJ1-4 | - | TRBV7-9 | CASSPLLAGEKLFF
14 | TRBJ2-4 | - | TRBV4-3 | CASSQDLTKNIQYF
12 | TRBJ1-1 | - | TRBV12-3/TRBV12-4 | CASTLGRREAFF
13 | TRBJ2-5 | - | TRBV29-1 | CSVSPGQRETQYF
16 | TRBJ2-3 | TRBD2 | TRBV7-9 | CASSTAGLAGLDTQYF
14 | TRBJ2-2 | TRBD2 | TRBV20-1 | CSATSGFNTGELFF
16 | TRBJ2-3 | - | TRBV5-1 | CASSLRSPRGLDTQYF
13 | TRBJ2-5 | - | TRBV20-1 | CSASNSPRETQYF
16 | TRBJ2-3 | TRBD2 | TRBV20-1 | CSAGGSSGLGVDTQYF
12 | TRBJ1-1 | - | TRBV29-1 | CSAGERDTEAFF
15 | TRBJ2-5 | TRBD1 | TRBV11-1 | CASSLASSGGETQYF
15 | TRBJ1-1 | - | TRBV20-1 | CSARSEVGVGAEAFF
15 | TRBJ2-7 | - | TRBV5-6 | CASSLEGGYRYEQYF
13 | TRBJ2-7 | - | TRBV7-2 | CASSSPNSYEQYF
15 | TRBJ2-5 | TRBD1 | TRBV5-1 | CASSLWTGDGETQYF
14 | TRBJ2-7 | - | TRBV10-3 | CAISEPGRGDEQYF
15 | TRBJ2-7 | TRBD2 | TRBV5-1 | CASSLGTSEVGEQYF
11 | TRBJ2-7 | - | TRBV29-1 | CSVVADTEQYF
12 | TRBJ2-7 | - | TRBV24-1 | CATREGSYEQYF
14 | TRBJ2-7 | - | TRBV6-1 | CASSPGFLSYEQYF
14 | TRBJ2-1 | TRBD2 | TRBV6-1 | CASRLAGSYNEQFF
18 | TRBJ2-7 | TRBD1 | TRBV10-3 | CAISGWGSGQGSPYEQYF
13 | TRBJ2-7 | - | TRBV12-3/TRBV12-4 | CASTPTSFYEQYF
13 | TRBJ2-4 | - | TRBV4-3 | CASSQAGKNIQYF
11 | TRBJ2-1 | - | TRBV4-1 | CASSQGEEQFF
14 | TRBJ2-7 | - | TRBV5-1 | CASSPRRLTYEQYF
15 | TRBJ1-5 | - | TRBV6-1 | CASSPKQGVNQPQHF
11 | TRBJ2-5 | - | TRBV2 | CASKQQETQYF
17 | TRBJ2-3 | TRBD2 | TRBV4-2 | CASSQERGGGATDTQYF
11 | TRBJ2-3 | - | TRBV2 | CASSGGRTQYF
12 | TRBJ2-3 | - | TRBV5-6 | CASSRNTDTQYF
15 | TRBJ2-3 | TRBD1 | TRBV5-1 | CASSLTGTGKDTQYF
14 | TRBJ2-3 | - | TRBV24-1 | CATSDSRASDTQYF
12 | TRBJ1-1 | - | TRBV5-1 | CASSLSAEEAFF
16 | TRBJ2-1 | TRBD2 | TRBV12-3/TRBV12-4 | CASSISGRISYNEQFF
14 | TRBJ2-1 | - | TRBV7-2 | CASSLEPGFGEQFF
15 | TRBJ2-7 | TRBD2 | TRBV27 | CASSRKAGGSYEQYF
15 | TRBJ1-1 | - | TRBV12-3/TRBV12-4 | CASTQSGAGNTEAFF
9 | TRBJ1-1 | - | TRBV6-5 | CAKNTEAFF
14 | TRBJ1-5 | - | TRBV20-1 | CSARVPQSVQPQHF
18 | TRBJ2-3 | TRBD2 | TRBV11-2 | CASSLRWSSGSNTDTQYF
18 | TRBJ1-5 | TRBD1 | TRBV10-3 | CAISESGTGAYSNQPQHF
15 | TRBJ2-3 | - | TRBV19 | CASSMKYPQVDTQYF
13 | TRBJ2-1 | - | TRBV11-2 | CASSLGYDNEQFF
15 | TRBJ1-1 | - | TRBV12-3/TRBV12-4 | CASSFQPLMNTEAFF
14 | TRBJ2-2 | - | TRBV11-2 | CASSFSERAGELFF
16 | TRBJ2-1 | TRBD2 | TRBV15 | CATSVSGRGAYNEQFF